This paragraph covers one T cell receptor beta chain sequence. The CDR3 sequence is 16 residues long. After removal of 0 bases from V and 5 bases from J, the junction contained 4 bases not matched to a gene. Germline-derived CDR1 and CDR2 are SGHTA and FQGTGA. Profiled with immunoSEQ multiplex PCR; TCRdb holds only in-frame clones, not every one. This sample has about 400,000 clones; 85% to 90% occur once, and the top ten carry 0.97%. The entry originates in a study of blood T cell repertoires in COVID-19. The sequence was obtained from a woman aged 25-40 years with acute COVID-19. The sample comprised PBMCs or T cells enriched from blood (not recorded which). The chain employs TRBV7-3 and TRBJ1-6, with TRBD1 identical over 7 bases. The CDR3 coding sequence is TGTGCCAGCAGCTTAACCGGGGACAGCAATAATTCACCCCTCCACTTT. It translates to CASSLTGDSNNSPLHF.